One and the same sample provided the 9 T cell receptor beta chains below, sequenced in a study of blood T cells in healthy people across ages. Primers used in a second PCR of roughly 7 to 12 cycles were a sample-barcoded 5' primer and a J-beta primer mix. Via MiXCR, TCRdb re-called the 5' RACE reads, giving one row per CDR3 protein. The sample includes 1.5 million to 2 million distinct CDR3 sequences, around half seen only once; the top ten take about 2.1%. The sequenced material came from blood. These receptor sequences come from a woman between 35 and 50 years old in good health.

The sample holds a few counts of this clonotype. V gene TRBV20-1 combines with J gene TRBJ2-3; D possibly corresponds to TRBD1 (6 bases). The CDR3 contains 13 residues. CDR1 and CDR2 (germline): DFQATT, SNEGSKA (reference sequence). V lost 3 bases and J lost 1, with 8 bases in between. The CDR3, as DNA: TGCAGTGCTAGGTGGACAGGCACAGATACGCAGTATTTT. This codes for CSARWTGTDTQYF.

V and J are TRBV4-1 and TRBJ2-1; D is ambiguous. V was trimmed by 6 bases and J by 9 bases, leaving 15 bases between them. Germline CDR1 and CDR2: MGHRA and YSYEKL. The CDR3 spans 13 residues. CDR3 amino acids: CASRRPHGGEQFF. CDR3 sequence (DNA): TGCGCCAGCAGGCGTCCCCACGGTGGTGAGCAGTTCTTC.

V gene TRBV6-2 or TRBV6-3 combines with J gene TRBJ2-5; D not certain. Germline V gene lookup returns CDR1 MNHEY and CDR2 SVGEGT. V was cut by 10 bases and J by 5 bases, with 17 bases left in between. The CDR3 runs 13 residues. The CDR3 is CATGRGLSETQYF. CDR3 in DNA: TGTGCCACTGGGCGCGGTCTTTCGGAGACCCAGTACTTC.

The chain has TRBV20-1 and TRBJ1-2; no clear D. The CDR3 contains 13 residues. Germline lookup yields CDR1 DFQATT and CDR2 SNEGSKA (reference sequence). Trimming stripped 6 bases from V and 8 bases from J, with 19 bases between. The CDR3: CSAPRMMSSGYTF. Written as DNA, the CDR3 is TGCAGTGCCCCAAGAATGATGTCGTCGGGCTACACCTTC.

On this clonotype itself: The junction differs from germline at one of its ends, possibly a read error. The chain uses TRBV7-2 and TRBJ2-5, with TRBD1 matching 8 bases. Looked up from germline, CDR1 is SGHTA and CDR2 is FQGNSA. This CDR3 is built from 13 residues. For the CDR3, the DNA is TGTGTCAGCAGTCGCGACAGGGGAGAGACCCAGTACTTC. It translates to CVSSRDRGETQYF.

This chain uses TRBV5-8 with TRBJ2-7, with D perhaps TRBD2 (6 bases). The J call is doubtful: the DNA matches TRBJ2-5 better. The CDR3 loop spans 15 amino acids. Looked up from germline, CDR1 is SGHTS and CDR2 is YDEGEE. In nucleotides, the CDR3 is TGTGCCAGCAGCCCGCCGACTAGGAGGTCAGAGACCCAGTACTTC. Translated: CASSPPTRRSETQYF.

This clonotype turned up a few times. The V and J genes are TRBV29-1 and TRBJ1-2; the D is unclear. Germline-derived CDR1 and CDR2 are SQVTM and ANQGSEA. The V end was cut by 6 bases, the J end by 1 base, with 9 bases between. The length of the CDR3 is 12 residues. The DNA for the CDR3 is TGCAGCGTCGTCAAGCGTAACTATGGCTACACCTTC. It specifies CSVVKRNYGYTF.

V usage is TRBV10-3 and J usage is TRBJ1-6, with D maybe TRBD1 (6 bases). V gave up 10 bases and J gave up 8 bases, with 15 bases separating them. This CDR3 comprises 13 residues. The germline V gene has CDR1 ENHRY and CDR2 SYGVKD. The CDR3 spells CATGGTGDSPLHF. The CDR3 DNA follows: TGTGCCACCGGGGGCACGGGTGATTCACCCCTCCACTTT.

The chain is built from TRBV6-5 and TRBJ2-7, with 7 positions matching TRBD1. The CDR3 totals 15 residues. Germline-derived CDR1 and CDR2 are MNHEY and SVGAGI. The V segment lost 2 bases and the J segment 3 bases; nucleotides outside the gene matches: 7. The CDR3 protein is CASSYQTGLGYEQYF. The CDR3 DNA reads as TGTGCCAGCAGTTACCAGACAGGGTTGGGCTACGAGCAGTACTTC.